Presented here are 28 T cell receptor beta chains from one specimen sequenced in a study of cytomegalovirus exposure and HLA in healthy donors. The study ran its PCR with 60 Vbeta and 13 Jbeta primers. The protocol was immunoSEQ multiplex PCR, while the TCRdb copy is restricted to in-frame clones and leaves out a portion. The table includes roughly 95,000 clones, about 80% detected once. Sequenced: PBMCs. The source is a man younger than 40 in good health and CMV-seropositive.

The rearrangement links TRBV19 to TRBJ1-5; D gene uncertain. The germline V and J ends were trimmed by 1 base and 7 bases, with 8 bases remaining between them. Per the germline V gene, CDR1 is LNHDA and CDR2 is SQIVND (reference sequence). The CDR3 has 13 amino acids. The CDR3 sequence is CASSIGSEQPQHF. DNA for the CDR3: TGTGCCAGTAGTATAGGTTCAGAACAGCCCCAGCATTTT.

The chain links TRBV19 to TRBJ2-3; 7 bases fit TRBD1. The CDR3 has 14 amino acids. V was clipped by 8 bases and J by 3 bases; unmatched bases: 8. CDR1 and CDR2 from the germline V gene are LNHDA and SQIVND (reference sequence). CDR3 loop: CASADRVRTDTQYF. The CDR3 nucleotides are TGTGCCAGTGCAGACAGGGTCCGAACAGATACGCAGTATTTT.

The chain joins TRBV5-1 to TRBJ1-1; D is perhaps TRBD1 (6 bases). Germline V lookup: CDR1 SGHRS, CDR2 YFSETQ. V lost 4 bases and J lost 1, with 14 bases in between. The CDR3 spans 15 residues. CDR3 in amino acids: CASSGWVRGNTEAFF. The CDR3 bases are TGCGCCAGCAGCGGGTGGGTCAGGGGGAACACTGAAGCTTTCTTT.

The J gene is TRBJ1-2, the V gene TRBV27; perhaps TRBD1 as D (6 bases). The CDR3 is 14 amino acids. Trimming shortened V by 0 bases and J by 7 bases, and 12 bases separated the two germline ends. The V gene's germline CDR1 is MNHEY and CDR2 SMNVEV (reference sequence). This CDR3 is CASSLSAGVSGYTF. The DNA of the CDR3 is TGTGCCAGCAGTTTATCGGCAGGGGTTAGTGGCTACACCTTC.

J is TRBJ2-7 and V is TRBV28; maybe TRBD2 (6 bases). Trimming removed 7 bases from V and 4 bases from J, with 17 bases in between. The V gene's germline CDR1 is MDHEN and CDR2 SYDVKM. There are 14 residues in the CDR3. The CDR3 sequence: CASTRSLARYEQYF. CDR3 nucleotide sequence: TGTGCCAGCACCCGTTCCCTAGCGAGGTACGAGCAGTACTTC.

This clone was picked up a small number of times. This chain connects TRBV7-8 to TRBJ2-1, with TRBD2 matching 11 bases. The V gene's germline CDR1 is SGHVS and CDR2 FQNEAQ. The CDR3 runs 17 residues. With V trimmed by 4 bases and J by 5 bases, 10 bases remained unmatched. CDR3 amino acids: CASSSSSSGGIHNEQFF. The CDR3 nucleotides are TGTGCCAGCAGCTCTAGCTCTAGCGGGGGGATTCACAATGAGCAGTTCTTC. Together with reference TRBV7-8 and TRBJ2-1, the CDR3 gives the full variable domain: GAGVSQSPRYKVAKRGQDVALRCDPISGHVSLFWYQQALGQGPEFLTYFQNEAQLDKSGLPSDRFFAERPEGSVSTLKIQRTQQEDSAVYLCASSSSSSGGIHNEQFFGPGTRLTVL.

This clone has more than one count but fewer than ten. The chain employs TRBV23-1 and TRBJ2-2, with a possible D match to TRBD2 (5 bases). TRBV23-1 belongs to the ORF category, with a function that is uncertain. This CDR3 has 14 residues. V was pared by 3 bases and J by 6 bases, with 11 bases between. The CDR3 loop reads CASSHGGGPGELFF. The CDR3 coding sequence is TGCGCCAGCAGTCATGGCGGAGGTCCCGGGGAGCTGTTTTTT.

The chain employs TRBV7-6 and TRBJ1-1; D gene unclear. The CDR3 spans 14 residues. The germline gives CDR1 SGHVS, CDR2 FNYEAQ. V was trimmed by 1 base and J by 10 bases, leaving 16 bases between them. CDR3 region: CASSLGSGGVGAFF. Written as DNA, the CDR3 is TGTGCCAGCAGCTTAGGATCGGGAGGAGTTGGAGCTTTCTTT. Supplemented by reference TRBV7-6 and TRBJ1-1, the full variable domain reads GAGVSQSPRYKVTKRGQDVALRCDPISGHVSLYWYRQALGQGPEFLTYFNYEAQQDKSGLPNDRFSAERPEGSISTLTIQRTEQRDSAMYRCASSLGSGGVGAFFGQGTRLTVV.

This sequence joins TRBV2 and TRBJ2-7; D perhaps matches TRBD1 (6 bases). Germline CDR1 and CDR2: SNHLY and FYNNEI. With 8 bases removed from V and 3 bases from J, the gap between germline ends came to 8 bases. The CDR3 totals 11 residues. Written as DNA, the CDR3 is TGTGCCAGCGACAGGTTCTACGAGCAGTACTTC. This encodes CASDRFYEQYF.

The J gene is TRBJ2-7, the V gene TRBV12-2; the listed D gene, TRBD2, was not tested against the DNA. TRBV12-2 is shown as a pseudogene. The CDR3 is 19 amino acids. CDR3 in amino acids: CASRWMSPGVTEGTYEQYV. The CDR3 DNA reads TGTGCAAGTCGCTGGATGAGTCCGGGGGTTACAGAGGGTACGTACGAGCAGTACGTC.

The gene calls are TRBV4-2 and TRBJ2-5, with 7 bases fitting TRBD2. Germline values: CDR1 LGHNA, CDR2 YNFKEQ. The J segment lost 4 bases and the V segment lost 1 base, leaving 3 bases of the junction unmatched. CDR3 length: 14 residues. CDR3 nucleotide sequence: TGTGCCAGCAGCCAAGTAGGGGAGGGAGAGACCCAGTACTTC. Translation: CASSQVGEGETQYF.

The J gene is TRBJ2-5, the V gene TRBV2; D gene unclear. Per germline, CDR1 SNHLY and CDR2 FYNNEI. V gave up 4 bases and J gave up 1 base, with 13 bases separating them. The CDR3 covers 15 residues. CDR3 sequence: CASSGPLGSQETQYF. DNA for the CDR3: TGTGCCAGCAGTGGGCCTTTGGGCAGCCAAGAGACCCAGTACTTC.

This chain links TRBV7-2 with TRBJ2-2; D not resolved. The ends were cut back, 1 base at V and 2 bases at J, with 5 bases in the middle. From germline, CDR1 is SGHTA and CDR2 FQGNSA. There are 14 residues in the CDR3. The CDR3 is CASSLGLNTGELFF. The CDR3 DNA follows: TGTGCCAGCAGCTTAGGCCTAAACACCGGGGAGCTGTTTTTT. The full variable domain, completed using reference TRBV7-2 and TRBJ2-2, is GAGVSQSPSNKVTEKGKDVELRCDPISGHTALYWYRQSLGQGLEFLIYFQGNSAPDKSGLPSDRFSAERTGGSVSTLTIQRTQQEDSAVYLCASSLGLNTGELFFGEGSRLTVL.

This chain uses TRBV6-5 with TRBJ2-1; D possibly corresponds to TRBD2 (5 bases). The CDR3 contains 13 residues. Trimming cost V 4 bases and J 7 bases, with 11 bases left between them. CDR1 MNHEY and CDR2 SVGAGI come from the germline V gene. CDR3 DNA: TGTGCCAGCAGTTCCTTTCCGGGGAATGAGCAGTTCTTC. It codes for CASSSFPGNEQFF.

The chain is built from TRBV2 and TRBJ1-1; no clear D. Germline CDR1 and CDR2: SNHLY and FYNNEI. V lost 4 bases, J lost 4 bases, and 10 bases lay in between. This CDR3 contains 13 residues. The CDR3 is CASSGGQVTEAFF. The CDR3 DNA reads TGTGCCAGCAGTGGAGGGCAAGTCACTGAAGCTTTCTTT.

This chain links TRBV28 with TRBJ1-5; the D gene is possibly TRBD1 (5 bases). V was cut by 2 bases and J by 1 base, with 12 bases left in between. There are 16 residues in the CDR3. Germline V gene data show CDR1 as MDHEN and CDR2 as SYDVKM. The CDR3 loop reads CASSLMGGTSNQPQHF. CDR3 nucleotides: TGTGCCAGCAGTTTAATGGGGGGTACAAGCAATCAGCCCCAGCATTTT.

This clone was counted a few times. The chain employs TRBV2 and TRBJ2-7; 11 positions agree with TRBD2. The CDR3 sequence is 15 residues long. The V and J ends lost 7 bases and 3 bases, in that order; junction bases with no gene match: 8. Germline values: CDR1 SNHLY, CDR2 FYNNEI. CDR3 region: CASISGRAGSYEQYF. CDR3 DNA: TGTGCCAGCATTAGCGGGAGGGCCGGAAGCTACGAGCAGTACTTC.

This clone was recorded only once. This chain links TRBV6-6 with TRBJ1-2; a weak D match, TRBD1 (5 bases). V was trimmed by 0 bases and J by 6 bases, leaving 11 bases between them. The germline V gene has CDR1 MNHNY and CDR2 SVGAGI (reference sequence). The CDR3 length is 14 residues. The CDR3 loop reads CASSYSTEPHGYTF. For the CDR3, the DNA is TGTGCCAGCAGTTACTCGACAGAGCCACATGGCTACACCTTC.

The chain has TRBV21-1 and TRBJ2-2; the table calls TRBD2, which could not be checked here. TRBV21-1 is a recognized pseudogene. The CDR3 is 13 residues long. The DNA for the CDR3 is TGTGCCAGCAGCAGAAGGACTGTTGCGGAGCTGTTTTTT. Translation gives CASSRRTVAELFF.

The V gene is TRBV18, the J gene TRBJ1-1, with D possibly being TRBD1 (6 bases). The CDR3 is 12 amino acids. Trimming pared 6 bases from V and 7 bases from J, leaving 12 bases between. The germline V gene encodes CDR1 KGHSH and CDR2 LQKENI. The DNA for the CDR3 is TGTGCCAGCTCCCGGACAGAGAATGAAGCTTTCTTT. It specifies CASSRTENEAFF.

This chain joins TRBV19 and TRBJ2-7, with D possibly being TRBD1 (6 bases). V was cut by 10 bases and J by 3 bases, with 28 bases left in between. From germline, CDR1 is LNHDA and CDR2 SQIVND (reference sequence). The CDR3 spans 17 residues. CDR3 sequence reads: CAITRGYVSGAYYEQYV. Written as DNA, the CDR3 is TGTGCCATCACAAGGGGGTATGTATCTGGGGCCTACTACGAGCAGTACGTC.

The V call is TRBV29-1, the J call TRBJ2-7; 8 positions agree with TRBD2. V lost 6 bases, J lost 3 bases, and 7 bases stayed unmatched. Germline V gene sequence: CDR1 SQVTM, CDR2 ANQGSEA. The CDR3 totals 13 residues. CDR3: CSVVGGRNYEQYF. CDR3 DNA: TGCAGCGTCGTGGGCGGGAGGAACTACGAGCAGTACTTC.

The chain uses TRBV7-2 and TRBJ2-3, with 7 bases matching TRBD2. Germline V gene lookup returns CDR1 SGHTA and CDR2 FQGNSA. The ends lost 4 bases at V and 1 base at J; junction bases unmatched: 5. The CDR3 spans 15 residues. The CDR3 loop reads CASSSSSGRTDTQYF. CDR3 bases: TGTGCCAGCAGCTCCTCTAGCGGTCGCACAGATACGCAGTATTTT.

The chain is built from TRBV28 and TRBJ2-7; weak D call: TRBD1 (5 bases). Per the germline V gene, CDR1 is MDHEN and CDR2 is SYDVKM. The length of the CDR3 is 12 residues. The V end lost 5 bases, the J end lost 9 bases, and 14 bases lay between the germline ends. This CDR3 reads CASSPDILGQYF. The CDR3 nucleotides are TGTGCCAGCAGTCCGGACATCCTAGGGCAGTACTTC.

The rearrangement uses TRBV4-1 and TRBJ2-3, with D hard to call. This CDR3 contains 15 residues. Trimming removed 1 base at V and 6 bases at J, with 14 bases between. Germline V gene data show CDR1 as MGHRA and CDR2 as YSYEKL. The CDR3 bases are TGCGCCAGCAGCCAAGGGGCAGGTTATGGGGATACGCAGTATTTT. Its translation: CASSQGAGYGDTQYF.

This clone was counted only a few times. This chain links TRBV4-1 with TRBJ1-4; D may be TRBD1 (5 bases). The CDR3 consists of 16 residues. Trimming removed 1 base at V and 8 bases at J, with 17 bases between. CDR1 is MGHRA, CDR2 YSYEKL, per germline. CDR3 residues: CASSQAGGPVGEKLFF. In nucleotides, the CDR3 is TGCGCCAGCAGCCAAGCGGGGGGACCGGTAGGGGAAAAACTGTTTTTT.

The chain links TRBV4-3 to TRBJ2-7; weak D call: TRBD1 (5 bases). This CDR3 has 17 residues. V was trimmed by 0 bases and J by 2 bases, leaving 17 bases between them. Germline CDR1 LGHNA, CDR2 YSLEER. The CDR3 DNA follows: TGCGCCAGCAGCCAAGAAAGAGATTTGACAGACCCCTACGAGCAGTACTTC. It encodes CASSQERDLTDPYEQYF.

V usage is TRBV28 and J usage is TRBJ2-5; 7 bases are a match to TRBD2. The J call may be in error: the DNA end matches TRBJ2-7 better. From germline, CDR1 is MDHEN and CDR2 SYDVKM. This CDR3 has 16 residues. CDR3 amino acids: CASSFRSGGTGYEQYF. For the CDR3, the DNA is TGTGCCAGCAGTTTCCGATCGGGAGGTACGGGATACGAGCAGTACTTC.